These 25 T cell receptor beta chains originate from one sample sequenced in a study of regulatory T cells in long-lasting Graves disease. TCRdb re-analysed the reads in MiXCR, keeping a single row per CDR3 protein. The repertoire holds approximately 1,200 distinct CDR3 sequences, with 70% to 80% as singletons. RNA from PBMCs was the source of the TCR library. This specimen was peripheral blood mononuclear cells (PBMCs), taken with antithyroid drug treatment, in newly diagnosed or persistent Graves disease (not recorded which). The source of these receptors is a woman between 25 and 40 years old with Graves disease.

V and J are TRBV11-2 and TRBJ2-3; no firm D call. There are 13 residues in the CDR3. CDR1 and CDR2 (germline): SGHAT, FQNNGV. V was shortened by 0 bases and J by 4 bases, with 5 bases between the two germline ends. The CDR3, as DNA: TGTGCCAGCAGCTTAGACAGGCCAGATACGCAGTATTTT. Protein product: CASSLDRPDTQYF.

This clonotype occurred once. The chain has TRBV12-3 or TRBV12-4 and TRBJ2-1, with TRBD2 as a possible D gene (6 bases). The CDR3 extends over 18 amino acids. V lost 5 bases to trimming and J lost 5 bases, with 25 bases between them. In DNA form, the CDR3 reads TGTGCCAGCAGTCAGGTGGGCGGGGCGGCTGATTTCGACAATGAGCAGTTCTTC. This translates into CASSQVGGAADFDNEQFF.

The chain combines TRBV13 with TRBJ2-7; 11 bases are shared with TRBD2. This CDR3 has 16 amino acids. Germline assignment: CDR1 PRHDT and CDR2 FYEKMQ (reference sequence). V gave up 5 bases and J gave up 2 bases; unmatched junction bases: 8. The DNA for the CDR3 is TGTGCCAGCAGCGCATCCGGGACTAGCGGCACCTACGAGCAGTACTTC. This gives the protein CASSASGTSGTYEQYF.

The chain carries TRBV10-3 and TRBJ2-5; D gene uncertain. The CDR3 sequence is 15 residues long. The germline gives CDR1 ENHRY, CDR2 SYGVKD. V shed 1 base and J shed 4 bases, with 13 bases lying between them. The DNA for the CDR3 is TGTGCCATCAGTGAGTTTGGACGACTCACAGAGACCCAGTACTTC. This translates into CAISEFGRLTETQYF.

The CDR3 region is CAGRQGPETQYF. CDR3 DNA: TGTGCCGGAAGACAGGGTCCTGAGACCCAGTACTTC. The chain couples TRBV27 to TRBJ2-5; 7 nucleotides match TRBD1. The J segment lost 5 bases and the V segment lost 11 bases, leaving 8 bases of the junction unmatched. The CDR3 has 12 residues. CDR1 and CDR2 from the germline V gene are MNHEY and SMNVEV (reference sequence).

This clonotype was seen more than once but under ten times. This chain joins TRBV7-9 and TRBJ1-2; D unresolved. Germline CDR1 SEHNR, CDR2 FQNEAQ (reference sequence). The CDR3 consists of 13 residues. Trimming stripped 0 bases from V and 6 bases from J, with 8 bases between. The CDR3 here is CASSLAVYDGYTF. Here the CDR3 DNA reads TGTGCCAGCAGCTTAGCTGTCTATGATGGCTACACCTTC.

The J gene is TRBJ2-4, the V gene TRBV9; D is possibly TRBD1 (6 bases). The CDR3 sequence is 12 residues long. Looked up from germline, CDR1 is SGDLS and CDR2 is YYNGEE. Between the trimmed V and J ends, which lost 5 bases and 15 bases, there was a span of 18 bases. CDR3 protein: CASSDRGGVVYF. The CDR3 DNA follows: TGTGCCAGCAGTGATAGAGGGGGAGTGGTGTACTTC.

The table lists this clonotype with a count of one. This CDR3 reads CASRDKLSEAFF. For the CDR3, the DNA is TGTGCCAGCAGAGACAAGCTGTCTGAAGCTTTCTTT. This chain joins TRBV6-4 and TRBJ1-1; D remains unclear. The CDR3 has 12 residues. CDR1 is MRHNA, CDR2 SNTAGT, per germline. V was shortened by 6 bases and J by 6 bases, with 11 bases between the two germline ends.

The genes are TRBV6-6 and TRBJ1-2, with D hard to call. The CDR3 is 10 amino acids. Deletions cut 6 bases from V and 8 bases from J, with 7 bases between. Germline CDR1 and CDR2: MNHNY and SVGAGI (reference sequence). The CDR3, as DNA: TGTGCCAGCAGACTAGGGGGCTACACCTTC. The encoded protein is CASRLGGYTF.

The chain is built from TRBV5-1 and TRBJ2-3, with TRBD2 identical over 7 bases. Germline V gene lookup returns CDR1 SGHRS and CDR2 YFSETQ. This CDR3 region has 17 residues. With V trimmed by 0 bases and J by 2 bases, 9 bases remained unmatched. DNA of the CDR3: TGCGCCAGCAGCTTGGCTCGACCTAGCGGATACACAGATACGCAGTATTTT. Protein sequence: CASSLARPSGYTDTQYF.

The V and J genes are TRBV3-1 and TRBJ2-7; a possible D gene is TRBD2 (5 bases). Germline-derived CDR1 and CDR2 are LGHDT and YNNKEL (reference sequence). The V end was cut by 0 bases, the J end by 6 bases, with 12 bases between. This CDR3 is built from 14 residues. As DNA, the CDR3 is TGTGCCAGCAGCCAAGATCCGGGAAGTCGCGAGCAGTACTTC. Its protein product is CASSQDPGSREQYF.

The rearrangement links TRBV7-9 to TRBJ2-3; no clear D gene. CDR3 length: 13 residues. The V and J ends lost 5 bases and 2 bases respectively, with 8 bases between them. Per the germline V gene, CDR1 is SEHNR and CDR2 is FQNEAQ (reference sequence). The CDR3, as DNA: TGTGCCAGCAGCCGTGTATCCACAGATACGCAGTATTTT. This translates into CASSRVSTDTQYF.

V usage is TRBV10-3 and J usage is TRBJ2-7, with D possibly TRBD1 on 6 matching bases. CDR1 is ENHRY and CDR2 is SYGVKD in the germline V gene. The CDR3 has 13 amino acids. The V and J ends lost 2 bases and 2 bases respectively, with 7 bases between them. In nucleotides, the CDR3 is TGTGCCATCAGTGAGGCAGGGGCCTACGAGCAGTACTTC. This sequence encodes CAISEAGAYEQYF.

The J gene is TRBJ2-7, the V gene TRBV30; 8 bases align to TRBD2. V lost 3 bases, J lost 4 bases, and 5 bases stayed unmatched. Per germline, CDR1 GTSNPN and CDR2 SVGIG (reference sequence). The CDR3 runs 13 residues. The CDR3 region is CAWSVAGSYEQYF. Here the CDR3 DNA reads TGTGCCTGGAGCGTAGCGGGAAGTTACGAGCAGTACTTC.

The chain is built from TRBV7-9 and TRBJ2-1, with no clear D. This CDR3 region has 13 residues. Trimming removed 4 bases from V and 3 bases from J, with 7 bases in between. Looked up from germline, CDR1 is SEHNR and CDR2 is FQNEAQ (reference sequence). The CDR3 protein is CASSSAIYNEQFF. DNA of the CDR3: TGTGCCAGCAGCTCCGCCATCTACAATGAGCAGTTCTTC.

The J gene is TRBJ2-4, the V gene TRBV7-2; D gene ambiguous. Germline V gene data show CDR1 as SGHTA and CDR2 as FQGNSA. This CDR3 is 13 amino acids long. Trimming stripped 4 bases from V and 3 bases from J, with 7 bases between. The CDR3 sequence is CASSSSGKNIQYF. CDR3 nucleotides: TGTGCCAGCAGCTCCTCGGGCAAAAACATTCAGTACTTC. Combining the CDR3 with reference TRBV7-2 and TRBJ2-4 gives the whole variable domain GAGVSQSPSNKVTEKGKDVELRCDPISGHTALYWYRQSLGQGLEFLIYFQGNSAPDKSGLPSDRFSAERTGGSVSTLTIQRTQQEDSAVYLCASSSSGKNIQYFGAGTRLSVL.

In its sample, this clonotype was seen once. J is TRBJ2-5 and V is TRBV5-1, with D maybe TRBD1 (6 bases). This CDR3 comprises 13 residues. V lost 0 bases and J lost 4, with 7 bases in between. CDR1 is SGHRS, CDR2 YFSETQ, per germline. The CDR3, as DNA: TGCGCCAGCAGCTTGGACAGGGCAGAGACCCAGTACTTC. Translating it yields CASSLDRAETQYF. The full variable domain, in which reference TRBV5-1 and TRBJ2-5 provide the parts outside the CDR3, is KAGVTQTPRYLIKTRGQQVTLSCSPISGHRSVSWYQQTPGQGLQFLFEYFSETQRNKGNFPGRFSGRQFSNSRSEMNVSTLELGDSALYLCASSLDRAETQYFGPGTRLLVL.

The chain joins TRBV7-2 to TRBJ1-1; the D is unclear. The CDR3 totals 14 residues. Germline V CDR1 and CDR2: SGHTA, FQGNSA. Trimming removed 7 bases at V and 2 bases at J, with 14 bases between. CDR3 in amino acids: CASNFYVLNTEAFF. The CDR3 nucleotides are TGTGCCAGCAACTTCTACGTCCTAAACACTGAAGCTTTCTTT.

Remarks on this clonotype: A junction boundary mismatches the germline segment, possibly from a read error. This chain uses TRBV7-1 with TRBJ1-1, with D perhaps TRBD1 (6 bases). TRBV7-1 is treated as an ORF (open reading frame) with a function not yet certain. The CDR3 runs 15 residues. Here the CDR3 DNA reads TGCGCCAGCAGCCAAGAGGGGGGAGGATACACTGAAGCTTTCTTT. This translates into CASSQEGGGYTEAFF.

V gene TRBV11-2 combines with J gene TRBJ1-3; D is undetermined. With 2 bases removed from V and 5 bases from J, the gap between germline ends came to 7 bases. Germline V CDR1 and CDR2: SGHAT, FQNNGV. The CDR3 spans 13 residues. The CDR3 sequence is CASSLSGRNTIYF. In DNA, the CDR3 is TGTGCCAGCAGCTTATCAGGAAGAAACACCATATATTTT.

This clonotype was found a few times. CDR3: CASSPDRYNEQFF. The CDR3 nucleotides read TGTGCCAGCAGCCCGGACAGGTACAATGAGCAGTTCTTC. This rearrangement joins TRBV2 to TRBJ2-1, with 7 bases lining up with TRBD1. V gave up 6 bases and J gave up 4 bases; unmatched junction bases: 3. This CDR3 has 13 residues. Germline loops: CDR1 SNHLY, CDR2 FYNNEI.

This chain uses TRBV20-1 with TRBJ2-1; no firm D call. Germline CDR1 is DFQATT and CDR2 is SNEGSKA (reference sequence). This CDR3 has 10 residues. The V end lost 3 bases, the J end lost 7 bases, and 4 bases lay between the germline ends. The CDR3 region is CSASRNEQFF. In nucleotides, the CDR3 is TGCAGTGCTAGTCGGAATGAGCAGTTCTTC.

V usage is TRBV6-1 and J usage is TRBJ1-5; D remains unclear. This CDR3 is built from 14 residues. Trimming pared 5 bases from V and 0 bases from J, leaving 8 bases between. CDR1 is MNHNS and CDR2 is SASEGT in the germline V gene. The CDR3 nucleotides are TGTGCCAGCAGTTTACGGATTAGCAATCAGCCCCAGCATTTT. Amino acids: CASSLRISNQPQHF.

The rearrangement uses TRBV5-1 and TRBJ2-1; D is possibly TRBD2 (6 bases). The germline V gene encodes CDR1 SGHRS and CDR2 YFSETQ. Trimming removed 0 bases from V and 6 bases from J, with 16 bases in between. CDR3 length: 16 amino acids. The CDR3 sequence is CASSLGPPLAPNEQFF. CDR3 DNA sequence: TGCGCCAGCAGCTTGGGCCCCCCACTAGCTCCCAATGAGCAGTTCTTC.

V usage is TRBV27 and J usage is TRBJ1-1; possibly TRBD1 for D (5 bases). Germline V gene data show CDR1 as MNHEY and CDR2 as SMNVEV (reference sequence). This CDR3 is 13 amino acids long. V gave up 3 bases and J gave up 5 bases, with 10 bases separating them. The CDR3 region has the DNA TGTGCCAGCAGTTTCCCTGGGGGGACTGAAGCTTTCTTT. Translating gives CASSFPGGTEAFF.